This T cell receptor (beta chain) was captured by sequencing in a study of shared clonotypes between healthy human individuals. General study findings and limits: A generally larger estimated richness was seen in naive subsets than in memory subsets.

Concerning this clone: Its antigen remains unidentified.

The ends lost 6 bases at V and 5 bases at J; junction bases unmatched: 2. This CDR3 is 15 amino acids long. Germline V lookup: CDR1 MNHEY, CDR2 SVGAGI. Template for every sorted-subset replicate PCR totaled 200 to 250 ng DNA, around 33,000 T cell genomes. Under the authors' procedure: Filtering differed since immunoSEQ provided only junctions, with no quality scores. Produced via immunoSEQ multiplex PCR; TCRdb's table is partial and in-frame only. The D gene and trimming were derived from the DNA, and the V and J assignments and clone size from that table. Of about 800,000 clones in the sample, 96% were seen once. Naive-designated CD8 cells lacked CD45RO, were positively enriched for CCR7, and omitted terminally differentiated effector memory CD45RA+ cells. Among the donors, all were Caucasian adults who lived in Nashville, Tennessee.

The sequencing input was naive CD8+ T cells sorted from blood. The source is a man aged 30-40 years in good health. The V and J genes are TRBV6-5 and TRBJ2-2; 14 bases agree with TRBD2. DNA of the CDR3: TGTGCCAGCAGCCGGACTAGCGGGAGGACCGGGGAGCTGTTTTTT. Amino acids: CASSRTSGRTGELFF.